This TCR beta chain was found in a study of T cells in Graves' hyperthyroidism and ophthalmopathy. CDR3 length equals 14 residues. V dropped 5 bases and J dropped 7 bases, with 16 bases sitting between them. Germline loops: CDR1 SGDLS, CDR2 YYNGEE. Those patients with uncontrolled infection, other autoimmune disease, pregnancy or lactation were excluded. Each diagnosis was grounded in clinical symptoms, serum thyroxine and TRAb, thyroid ultrasound, and orbital computed tomography. The TCR beta CDR3 regions underwent amplification using RNA transcripts as the source. Carried out on the TCR CDR3, a first-round RT-PCR used the HTBI primer set. Using its own MiXCR run on the multiplex PCR reads, TCRdb lists one record per CDR3 protein. The data contain 600,000 or so distinct CDR3 sequences, 16% of them singletons. This clonotype has at least ten counts.

The chain joins TRBV9 to TRBJ2-1, with D perhaps being TRBD1 or TRBD2 (6 bases each). This TCR came from a woman in her twenties or thirties with Graves' hyperthyroidism. Material for sequencing was blood. The CDR3 region has the DNA TGTGCCAGCAGTGGGACTGCCACAGGGAATGAGCAGTTCTTC. It yields the protein CASSGTATGNEQFF.